These T cell receptor beta chains were read from a single sample in a study of OX40 agonist ivuxolimab in advanced cancers. This table comes from immunoSEQ multiplex PCR, and its TCRdb copy is limited to in-frame clones, with some not included. The sample yields some 80,000 clones, around nine tenths seen once. Sequencing was performed on CD4+ or CD8+ T cells sorted from blood, taken in a trial of the OX40 agonist ivuxolimab. The receptors shown here come from an adult with an advanced solid tumor such as melanoma, head and neck, liver or kidney cancer. CDR3s include the opening cysteine and the closing phenylalanine or tryptophan. Each record gives: J gene, D gene, clone size, V gene, CDR3 protein, CDR3 DNA. D genes are given only for firm matches. Clone sizes are given selectively: once, few, many, or a class where the clone is expanded.

TRBJ2-5	NA	NA	TRBV27	CASRTQGRLQETQYF	TGTGCCAGCCGGACTCAGGGCAGGCTCCAAGAGACCCAGTACTTC
TRBJ2-3	TRBD2	NA	TRBV19	CATSAGGRDTQYF	TGTGCCACCTCAGCGGGAGGGCGAGATACGCAGTATTTT
TRBJ2-1	TRBD2	NA	TRBV11-2	CASTSGSLGNEQFF	TGTGCCAGCACTAGCGGGAGTCTGGGGAATGAGCAGTTCTTC
TRBJ1-1	NA	NA	TRBV11-2	CASSLLKGRGAREAFF	TGTGCCAGCAGTTTACTCAAAGGTCGGGGGGCGAGAGAGGCTTTCTTT
TRBJ2-3	NA	NA	TRBV18	CASSPPVQEHTQYF	TGTGCCAGCTCACCACCGGTCCAGGAACATACGCAGTATTTT
TRBJ2-5	TRBD2	NA	TRBV5-1	CASSVRLAGWQETQYF	TGCGCCAGCAGCGTCCGACTAGCGGGGTGGCAAGAGACCCAGTACTTC
TRBJ2-1	NA	NA	TRBV7-9	CASSLDLGEQFF	TGTGCCAGCAGCTTAGATCTTGGTGAGCAGTTCTTC
TRBJ2-7	NA	NA	TRBV7-2	CASSSGLRYEQYF	TGTGCCAGCAGCTCCGGCCTCCGTTACGAGCAGTACTTC
TRBJ1-5	TRBD1	NA	TRBV2	CASSNRGPRQPQHF	TGTGCCAGCAGTAACAGGGGGCCCCGTCAGCCCCAGCATTTT
TRBJ1-1	NA	NA	TRBV6-5	CASSYLGVNTEAFF	TGTGCCAGCAGTTACTTGGGGGTGAACACTGAAGCTTTCTTT
TRBJ1-3	TRBD1	NA	TRBV6-6	CASSYGNRGSGNTIYF	TGTGCCAGCAGTTATGGCAACAGGGGCTCTGGAAACACCATATATTTT
TRBJ2-7	NA	NA	TRBV27	CASSLPYRERLKGYEQYF	TGTGCCAGCAGTTTACCCTACCGGGAGCGGCTAAAGGGGTACGAGCAGTACTTC
TRBJ1-2	NA	NA	TRBV5-1	CASSLGARGYTF	TGCGCCAGCAGCTTGGGGGCGCGAGGCTACACCTTC
TRBJ1-1	TRBD1	NA	TRBV7-3	CASSAGGTGTEAFF	TGTGCCAGCAGCGCAGGGGGCACTGGCACTGAAGCTTTCTTT
TRBJ2-2	NA	NA	TRBV10-2	CASSESRGRTGELFF	TGCGCCAGCAGTGAGTCCAGGGGAAGGACCGGGGAGCTGTTTTTT
TRBJ1-2	NA	NA	TRBV5-6	CASSFEGAYGYTF	TGTGCCAGCAGCTTCGAAGGTGCCTATGGCTACACCTTC
TRBJ2-7	NA	NA	TRBV20-1	CSARIEYEQYF	TGCAGTGCCAGAATAGAGTACGAGCAGTACTTC
TRBJ2-5	NA	NA	TRBV21-1	CASSKVIGQGKETQYF	TGTGCCAGCAGCAAAGTCATAGGACAGGGGAAGGAGACCCAGTACTTC
TRBJ1-1	TRBD1	once	TRBV30	CAWAQGAREAFF	TGTGCCTGGGCCCAGGGGGCTCGAGAAGCTTTCTTT
TRBJ1-4	NA	NA	TRBV5-1	CASSLGQRDEKLFF	TGCGCCAGCAGCTTGGGACAAAGGGATGAAAAACTGTTTTTT
TRBJ2-1	TRBD1	NA	TRBV5-1	CASSLTGTGYNEQFF	TGCGCCAGCAGTTTAACCGGGACAGGGTACAATGAGCAGTTCTTC
TRBJ1-2	NA	NA	TRBV9	CASSARPEVYGYTF	TGTGCCAGCAGCGCCCGACCCGAGGTCTATGGCTACACCTTC
TRBJ1-2	NA	once	TRBV5-4	CASSSGGDYGYTF	TGTGCCAGCAGTTCGGGGGGGGACTATGGCTACACCTTC
TRBJ2-1	NA	NA	TRBV25-1	CASSEYSGVRYNEQFF	TGTGCCAGCAGTGAATATTCGGGAGTGAGATACAATGAGCAGTTCTTC
TRBJ1-1	NA	NA	TRBV5-1	CASSLAMGPTEAFF	TGCGCCAGCAGCTTGGCAATGGGTCCTACTGAAGCTTTCTTT
TRBJ1-1	NA	few	TRBV18	CASSPPSVERTEAFF	TGTGCCAGCTCACCACCGTCAGTCGAGCGCACTGAAGCTTTCTTT
TRBJ2-2	TRBD1	NA	TRBV29-1	CSGGQGGGTGELFF	TGCAGCGGCGGACAGGGGGGTGGCACCGGGGAGCTGTTTTTT
TRBJ2-5	NA	NA	TRBV10-2	CASRRGTREETQYF	TGCGCCAGCAGGAGGGGGACACGAGAAGAGACCCAGTACTTC